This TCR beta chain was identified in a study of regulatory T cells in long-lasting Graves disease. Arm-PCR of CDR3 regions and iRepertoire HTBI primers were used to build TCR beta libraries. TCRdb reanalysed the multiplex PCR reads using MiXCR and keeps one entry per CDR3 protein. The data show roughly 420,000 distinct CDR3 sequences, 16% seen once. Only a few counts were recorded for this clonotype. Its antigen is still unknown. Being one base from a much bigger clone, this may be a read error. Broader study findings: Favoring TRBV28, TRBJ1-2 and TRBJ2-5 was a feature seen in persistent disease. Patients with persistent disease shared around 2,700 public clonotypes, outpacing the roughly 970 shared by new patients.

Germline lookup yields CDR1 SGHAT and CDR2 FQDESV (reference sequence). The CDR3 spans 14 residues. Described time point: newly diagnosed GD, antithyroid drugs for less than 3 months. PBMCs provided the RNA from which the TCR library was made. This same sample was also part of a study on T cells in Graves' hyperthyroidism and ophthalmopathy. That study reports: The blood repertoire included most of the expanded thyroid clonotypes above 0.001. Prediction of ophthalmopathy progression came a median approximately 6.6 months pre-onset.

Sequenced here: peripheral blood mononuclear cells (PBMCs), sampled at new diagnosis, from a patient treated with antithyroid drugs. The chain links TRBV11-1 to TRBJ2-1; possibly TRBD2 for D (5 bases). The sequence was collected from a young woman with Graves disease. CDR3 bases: TGTGTCAGCAGCTTCCGGGGTACCTACAATGAGCAGTTCTTC. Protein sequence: CVSSFRGTYNEQFF.